These T cell receptor beta chains were read from a single sample in a study of T cells in Graves' hyperthyroidism and ophthalmopathy. TCRdb analysed the multiplex PCR reads with MiXCR anew, one entry per CDR3 protein. The sample has approximately 320,000 distinct CDR3 sequences; approximately 15% are singletons. Sequences were obtained from blood. These receptors came from a man aged 25 to 40 with Graves' hyperthyroidism. The CDR3 runs from the conserved cysteine through the conserved F or W. The D gene is left open where the match is weak. Not all rows give a size; the values are once, few, many and, for expanded clones, a class.

j_call | clone_size | v_call | d_call | cdr3_aa | cdr3_nt
TRBJ1-4 | many | TRBV2 | TRBD1 | CASSEWGQGKGNNEKLFF | TGTGCCAGCAGTGAATGGGGACAGGGGAAGGGAAATAATGAAAAACTGTTTTTT
TRBJ2-3 | many | TRBV3-1 | NA | CASSPRGASTDTQYF | TGTGCCAGCAGCCCTCGGGGGGCTAGCACAGATACGCAGTATTTT
TRBJ2-7 | few | TRBV5-6 | TRBD2 | CASSLAGTSGEQYF | TGTGCCAGCAGCCTAGCGGGGACGTCTGGGGAGCAGTACTTC
TRBJ1-1 | many | TRBV20-1 | NA | CSARFPGRLNTEAFF | TGCAGTGCTAGATTTCCCGGACGGCTGAACACTGAAGCTTTCTTT
TRBJ2-2 | NA | TRBV12-3/TRBV12-4 | NA | CASSVREGVTGELFF | TGTGCCAGCAGCGTAAGAGAGGGGGTCACCGGGGAGCTGTTTTTT
TRBJ2-7 | many | TRBV10-3 | TRBD2 | CAISEGLAGSYEQYF | TGTGCCATCAGTGAGGGACTAGCGGGGTCCTACGAGCAGTACTTC
TRBJ2-6 | once | TRBV5-1 | NA | CASSTTLAGANVLTF | TGCGCCAGCAGCACTACCCTGGCTGGGGCCAACGTCCTGACTTTC
TRBJ1-1 | few | TRBV30 | NA | CASLDSSSPPEAFF | TGTGCCTCCCTGGACAGTTCGTCCCCCCCTGAAGCTTTCTTT
TRBJ2-7 | NA | TRBV14 | TRBD1 | CASSQAGTGGRYEQYF | TGTGCCAGCAGCCAAGCCGGGACAGGGGGCAGATACGAGCAGTACTTC
TRBJ1-5 | NA | TRBV2 | NA | CASSPNGQTNQPQHF | TGTGCCAGCAGCCCAAACGGACAGACAAATCAGCCCCAGCATTTT
TRBJ2-2 | many | TRBV20-1 | TRBD1 | CSASDRVAGELFF | TGCAGTGCTAGCGACAGGGTTGCCGGGGAGCTGTTTTTT
TRBJ2-7 | many | TRBV2 | NA | CASSVQTYEQYF | TGTGCCAGCAGTGTCCAAACCTACGAGCAGTACTTC
TRBJ2-7 | many | TRBV28 | NA | CASGGPYEQYF | TGTGCCAGCGGGGGGCCTTACGAGCAGTACTTC
TRBJ2-3 | NA | TRBV28 | NA | CASSFSGGFTDTQYF | TGTGCCAGCAGTTTCTCCGGGGGTTTCACAGATACGCAGTATTTT
TRBJ2-2 | few | TRBV5-1 | TRBD2 | CASSPGLAGRPDSNTGELFF | TGCGCCAGCAGCCCGGGACTAGCGGGAAGACCTGACTCGAACACCGGGGAGCTGTTTTTT
TRBJ2-3 | many | TRBV7-2 | TRBD2 | CASRLAGGRGTDTQYF | TGTGCCAGTAGGCTAGCGGGAGGGCGGGGGACAGATACGCAGTATTTT
TRBJ2-1 | NA | TRBV4-1 | NA | CASSQGSFDEQFF | TGCGCCAGCAGCCAAGGGAGTTTTGATGAGCAGTTCTTC
TRBJ2-3 | many | TRBV12-3/TRBV12-4 | NA | CASSTFGTDTQYF | TGTGCCAGCAGTACCTTTGGCACAGATACGCAGTATTTT
TRBJ2-3 | NA | TRBV7-9 | TRBD1 | CVSSFLQGLNTDTQYF | TGTGTCAGCAGCTTCTTACAGGGGCTAAACACAGATACGCAGTATTTT
TRBJ2-5 | many | TRBV28 | TRBD1 | CASTGTGGEWETQYF | TGTGCCAGCACCGGGACAGGGGGAGAGTGGGAGACCCAGTACTTC
TRBJ2-1 | few | TRBV5-1 | NA | CASSLAFAEQFF | TGCGCCAGCAGCTTGGCCTTCGCTGAGCAGTTCTTC
TRBJ2-5 | NA | TRBV5-1 | NA | CASSKDGGTVGETQYF | TGCGCCAGCAGCAAGGATGGGGGGACAGTCGGGGAGACCCAGTACTTC
TRBJ2-6 | NA | TRBV15 | NA | CATLNLEANVQTF | TGTGCCACACTAAACTTGGAGGCCAACGTCCAGACTTTC
TRBJ2-2 | few | TRBV9 | NA | CASSVSPYGAGELFF | TGTGCCAGCAGCGTCTCGCCTTACGGTGCCGGGGAGCTGTTTTTT
TRBJ2-7 | many | TRBV12-3/TRBV12-4 | TRBD2 | CASSLFPGTSTYEQYF | TGTGCCAGCAGTCTGTTTCCAGGGACTAGTACCTACGAGCAGTACTTC
TRBJ2-3 | many | TRBV29-1 | NA | CSVEGQETDTQYF | TGCAGCGTTGAAGGACAGGAAACAGATACGCAGTATTTT
TRBJ2-2 | few | TRBV30 | NA | CAWSVGRLTGELFF | TGTGCCTGGAGTGTAGGGCGGCTAACCGGGGAGCTGTTTTTT
TRBJ2-1 | many | TRBV12-3/TRBV12-4 | TRBD2 | CASSPRLSGSGNEQFF | TGTGCCAGCAGTCCGCGGCTTAGCGGGAGCGGCAATGAGCAGTTCTTC
TRBJ2-5 | few | TRBV5-1 | TRBD2 | CASSIGTSGSYRGETQYF | TGCGCCAGCAGCATTGGGACTAGCGGGAGCTACAGGGGAGAGACCCAGTACTTC
TRBJ1-1 | many | TRBV3-1 | NA | CASSPRRGEAFF | TGTGCCAGCAGCCCCCGACGGGGTGAAGCTTTCTTT
TRBJ2-7 | NA | TRBV12-3/TRBV12-4 | NA | CASSSTVAGYEQYF | TGTGCCAGCAGTTCGACGGTCGCGGGGTACGAGCAGTACTTC
TRBJ2-3 | few | TRBV20-1 | TRBD2 | CSASRASGRGTDTQYF | TGCAGTGCTAGTAGGGCTAGCGGGAGAGGTACAGATACGCAGTATTTT
TRBJ2-2 | many | TRBV10-3 | NA | CAISEQGPGELFF | TGTGCCATCAGTGAACAAGGACCCGGGGAGCTGTTTTTT
TRBJ2-1 | many | TRBV27 | NA | CASSFGALLFGHNEQFF | TGTGCCAGCAGTTTTGGGGCCCTACTCTTCGGACACAATGAGCAGTTCTTC
TRBJ1-2 | NA | TRBV20-1 | TRBD1 | CSAGTGGGVGYTF | TGCAGTGCTGGGACAGGGGGCGGGGTTGGCTACACCTTC
TRBJ2-2 | NA | TRBV10-3 | NA | CAISLTGTGELFF | TGTGCCATCAGCTTAACAGGCACCGGGGAGCTGTTTTTT
TRBJ2-5 | many | TRBV29-1 | NA | CSVGDGRETQYF | TGCAGCGTTGGGGATGGGCGGGAGACCCAGTACTTC
TRBJ2-1 | many | TRBV7-2 | NA | CASSLAPRGSYNEQFF | TGTGCCAGCAGCTTAGCACCTAGAGGGTCCTACAATGAGCAGTTCTTC
TRBJ1-1 | many | TRBV27 | NA | CATRRTGGNTEAFF | TGTGCCACCAGACGGACGGGGGGGAACACTGAAGCTTTCTTT
TRBJ1-4 | many | TRBV6-1 | NA | CASSEARGEGTNEKLFF | TGTGCCAGCAGTGAAGCACGAGGAGAGGGCACTAATGAAAAACTGTTTTTT
TRBJ2-2 | NA | TRBV19 | NA | CASSISGFNTGELFF | TGTGCCAGTAGTATAAGCGGATTTAACACCGGGGAGCTGTTTTTT
TRBJ2-2 | few | TRBV5-1 | NA | CASSPNQNTGELFF | TGCGCCAGCAGCCCGAATCAGAACACCGGGGAGCTGTTTTTT
TRBJ2-1 | many | TRBV7-9 | NA | CASSPDVGEQFF | TGTGCCAGCAGCCCGGACGTCGGTGAGCAGTTCTTC
TRBJ2-2 | few | TRBV20-1 | NA | CSATPNYLFGELFF | TGCAGTGCTACCCCGAACTACCTCTTCGGGGAGCTGTTTTTT
TRBJ2-1 | NA | TRBV19 | NA | CASTSGAIFYNEQFF | TGTGCCAGTACATCCGGGGCCATCTTCTACAATGAGCAGTTCTTC
TRBJ1-2 | NA | TRBV5-6 | NA | CASSRRTGYTF | TGTGCCAGCAGCCGGAGGACCGGCTACACCTTC
TRBJ1-6 | NA | TRBV30 | NA | CAWNSGGLYSPLHF | TGTGCCTGGAATTCTGGCGGCTTGTATTCACCCCTCCACTTT
TRBJ1-2 | few | TRBV27 | NA | CASPRQNYGYTF | TGTGCCAGCCCCCGCCAGAACTATGGCTACACCTTC
TRBJ2-1 | many | TRBV24-1 | NA | CATSDPPRHNEQFF | TGTGCCACCAGTGATCCCCCCAGGCACAATGAGCAGTTCTTC
TRBJ2-1 | few | TRBV24-1 | TRBD2 | CATSVTSAGYNEQFF | TGTGCCACCAGTGTCACTAGCGCGGGCTACAATGAGCAGTTCTTC
TRBJ1-5 | NA | TRBV11-2 | TRBD1 | CASSLTTGGGQPQHF | TGTGCCAGCAGCTTGACGACAGGGGGCGGTCAGCCCCAGCATTTT
TRBJ1-1 | NA | TRBV5-1 | NA | CASSLVGLGTEAFF | TGCGCCAGCAGCTTGGTAGGGTTAGGCACTGAAGCTTTCTTT
TRBJ2-7 | few | TRBV11-1 | NA | CASAPRPSGTPFEQYF | TGTGCCAGCGCCCCTAGGCCGTCCGGGACCCCCTTCGAGCAGTACTTC
TRBJ2-7 | few | TRBV5-1 | NA | CASSVGYPYEQYF | TGCGCCAGCAGCGTGGGATACCCCTACGAGCAGTACTTC
TRBJ1-1 | few | TRBV19 | NA | CASSDRAFKTRRNTEAFF | TGTGCCAGTAGCGACCGGGCCTTCAAAACTAGGAGGAACACTGAAGCTTTCTTT